This entry features one T cell receptor beta chain sequence. It has no known antigen specificity. Base qualities are not recorded, but no much larger clone differs from it by a single base. Taken from cysteine to phenylalanine, the CDR3 has 16 residues. Only the CDR3 DNA is retained, 48 bases long and in frame from the first base. Germline trimming: 5 bases from V, 2 bases from J; junction bases outside gene matches: 10. CDR1 SEHNR and CDR2 FQNEAQ are derived from the germline V gene (reference sequence). This sample was included in a study of blood T cell repertoires in COVID-19 (TCRdb year 2020). Regarding the research as a whole: The collaborator samples originated in the United States, Italy and Spain and spanned the acute and convalescent phases of COVID-19. The prospective study material was composed of cDNA or gDNA derived from T cells, B-cell-depleted T cells, or PBMCs. Deeply sampled blood TCRbeta repertoires from subjects exposed to, actively infected with, or recovered from COVID-19 were included in the dataset. A de-identified subject ID, COVID-19 status, age in years and sex were almost always included in the sample metadata. The repertoires were released in a freely available public database intended as a resource for research on the immune response to SARS-CoV-2. Where available, HLA class I and class II types were taken from metadata supplied by the sample provider and were not determined by assay-based typing. The samples were drawn from two sources: the first 160 participants of the ongoing ImmuneRACE study, and 1,200 or so subjects contributed by 6 global collaborators. Overall results and qualifications from the work: Clinical and demographic metadata were provided uncurated, with the amount varying by source and participant.

Collaborating institutions collected whole blood in K2EDTA tubes following their own protocols. For TCRbeta analysis, collaborators shipped samples in one of three forms: frozen whole blood, isolated PBMCs, or DNA extracted from either of those sample types. TCRbeta CDR3 regions were amplified from genomic DNA by means of the immunoSEQ Assay, a bias-controlled multiplex PCR. The study's own analysis went as follows. Nucleated cell counts per sample were estimated from amplification of reference gene primers within the assay. Sequence reads were collapsed and filtered to measure the absolute abundance of every unique TCRbeta CDR3 rearrangement. For each sample, productive Simpson clonality was calculated by taking the square root of Simpson's diversity index across productive rearrangements. This immuneACCESS table, as held by TCRdb, lists in-frame sequences with V and J called but not all clones. Of the missing ones, under half trace to an unresolved V gene in checked studies; the others have no known cause. V, J and clone size derive from that table, while D and trimming were established from the DNA sequence. This sample comprises some 21,000 clones, more than 85% of them detected only once. The ten largest account for approximately 17% of the sample.

This clonotype was sampled from a man aged 65-85 years with active COVID-19. Material: peripheral blood. This sequence uses TRBV7-9 and TRBJ1-2, with 8 junctional bases fitting TRBD1. The DNA sequence reads TGTGCCAGCAGCCCAGGGGGCGCAGTAGGAAACTATGGCTACACCTTC. It encodes CASSPGGAVGNYGYTF.